One sample yielded the 14 T cell receptor beta chains listed below, sequenced in a study of cytomegalovirus exposure and HLA in healthy donors. In the PCR, 60 Vbeta and 13 Jbeta primers were used. The protocol was immunoSEQ multiplex PCR, while the TCRdb copy is restricted to in-frame clones and leaves out a portion. The sample records around 120,000 clones, 50% to 65% being singletons. The sample taken for sequencing was PBMCs. These receptors were taken from a middle-aged woman in good health and CMV-seropositive.

Only a few counts were recorded for this clone. The CDR3 loop reads CARTGIYGYTF. The CDR3 bases are TGTGCCCGGACAGGGATCTATGGCTACACCTTC. The genes are TRBV30 and TRBJ1-2, with 8 bases lining up with TRBD1. Germline values: CDR1 GTSNPN, CDR2 SVGIG (reference sequence). The CDR3 sequence is 11 residues long. V was clipped by 8 bases and J by 4 bases; unmatched bases: 3.

The sample holds one count of this clone. The gene calls are TRBV11-2 and TRBJ2-1; D is perhaps TRBD1 (6 bases). Germline CDR1 SGHAT, CDR2 FQNNGV. The V gene lost 2 bases and the J gene lost 6 bases, with 11 bases spanning the gap. CDR3 length equals 14 residues. The CDR3 loop reads CASSLWPQGNEQFF. The CDR3 region has the DNA TGTGCCAGCAGCTTATGGCCACAGGGCAATGAGCAGTTCTTC.

There are a few counts of this clone. This chain joins TRBV4-1 and TRBJ2-1, with TRBD2 identical over 10 bases. The trim removed 6 bases at V and 5 bases at J, leaving 4 bases unmatched. There are 14 residues in the CDR3. Germline CDR1 is MGHRA and CDR2 is YSYEKL. The CDR3 protein is CASRPGLANNEQFF. Written as DNA, the CDR3 is TGCGCCAGCAGACCGGGACTAGCGAACAATGAGCAGTTCTTC.

The chain joins TRBV27 to TRBJ2-7; no definite D call. CDR3 length: 13 residues. Trimming pared 3 bases from V and 5 bases from J, leaving 11 bases between. Germline V gives CDR1 MNHEY, CDR2 SMNVEV (reference sequence). The CDR3 DNA reads as TGTGCCAGCAGTTTCGGCTCGAGGAACGAGCAGTACTTC. This codes for CASSFGSRNEQYF.

The chain couples TRBV29-1 to TRBJ1-2, with D hard to call. The CDR3 is made up of 11 amino acids. CDR1 SQVTM and CDR2 ANQGSEA come from the germline V gene. Trimming shortened V by 6 bases and J by 0 bases, and 5 bases separated the two germline ends. Here the CDR3 reads CSVNSNYGYTF. CDR3 sequence (DNA): TGCAGCGTCAATTCTAACTATGGCTACACCTTC.

The V and J genes are TRBV11-3 and TRBJ2-1; 7 nucleotides agree with TRBD2. Per the germline V gene, CDR1 is SGHNT and CDR2 is YENEEA. V lost 5 bases and J lost 13; bases outside the gene matches: 14. The CDR3 extends over 14 amino acids. As DNA, the CDR3 is TGTGCCAGCAGCGCATATAGTGAGGCGGGAGAACAGTTCTTC. Translation: CASSAYSEAGEQFF.

The CDR3 nucleotides are TGTGCCAGCAGTTTACTTGGTTCGGCAGGGGGCAACAATCAGCCCCAGCATTTT. As protein: CASSLLGSAGGNNQPQHF. The chain employs TRBV28 and TRBJ1-5; TRBD1 matches at 8 bases. The germline V gene has CDR1 MDHEN and CDR2 SYDVKM. The V segment lost 2 bases and the J segment 3 bases; nucleotides outside the gene matches: 12. The CDR3 is 18 amino acids.

The chain uses TRBV12-5 and TRBJ1-1; perhaps TRBD1 as D (6 bases). The CDR3 is made up of 14 amino acids. The germline CDR1 and CDR2 sequences are LGHNT and FRNRAP. Trimming stripped 10 bases from V and 3 bases from J, with 18 bases between. The CDR3 spells CATRAGALYTEAFF. The CDR3 DNA reads TGTGCTACTAGGGCAGGGGCCCTCTACACTGAAGCTTTCTTT.

The V and J genes are TRBV19 and TRBJ2-5; a weak D match, TRBD1 (6 bases). The J call may be faulty, since TRBJ2-7 better matches the DNA end. This CDR3 contains 12 residues. CDR1 LNHDA and CDR2 SQIVND come from the germline V gene (reference sequence). The CDR3 is CASTDRHYEQYF. The CDR3 nucleotides are TGTGCCAGCACAGACAGGCACTACGAGCAGTACTTC.

For this clone: Other DNA sequences in this sample translate to the same CDR3. The gene calls are TRBV6-5 and TRBJ2-3; perhaps TRBD1 as D (6 bases). V was trimmed by 5 bases and J by 1 base, leaving 13 bases between them. Germline V lookup: CDR1 MNHEY, CDR2 SVGAGI. The CDR3 extends over 15 amino acids. CDR3 residues: CASSGRDTRTDTQYF. CDR3 DNA sequence: TGTGCCAGCAGTGGACGGGACACCCGCACAGATACGCAGTATTTT.

This chain connects TRBV27 to TRBJ1-6; D not certain. The CDR3 loop spans 16 amino acids. Per germline, CDR1 MNHEY and CDR2 SMNVEV (reference sequence). Between the trimmed V and J ends, which lost 5 bases and 0 bases, there was a span of 11 bases. CDR3 sequence reads: CASSNGLSSYNSPLHF. The CDR3 bases are TGTGCCAGCAGTAACGGACTCAGCTCCTATAATTCACCCCTCCACTTT.

V gene TRBV7-8 combines with J gene TRBJ2-5; unclear D gene. This CDR3 comprises 15 residues. Germline V CDR1 and CDR2: SGHVS, FQNEAQ. The ends were cut back, 4 bases at V and 5 bases at J, with 17 bases in the middle. The DNA of the CDR3 is TGTGCCAGCAGCTGGAGTTCACTAACCAAGGAGACCCAGTACTTC. It encodes CASSWSSLTKETQYF.

The chain employs TRBV5-4 and TRBJ2-3; maybe TRBD2 (6 bases). The germline V and J ends were trimmed by 1 base and 1 base, with 10 bases remaining between them. The CDR3 runs to 15 residues. Germline V gene sequence: CDR1 SGHNT, CDR2 YYREEE (reference sequence). CDR3 bases: TGTGCCAGCAGCTTGAGGCGGGACGGCACAGATACGCAGTATTTT. This gives the protein CASSLRRDGTDTQYF.

The chain carries TRBV9 and TRBJ2-4; TRBD1 matches at 8 bases. The CDR3 is made up of 15 amino acids. The ends lost 3 bases at V and 5 bases at J; junction bases unmatched: 7. Per the germline V gene, CDR1 is SGDLS and CDR2 is YYNGEE. CDR3 amino acids: CASSGQDRGENIQYF. As DNA, the CDR3 is TGTGCCAGCAGCGGACAAGACAGGGGAGAAAACATTCAGTACTTC.